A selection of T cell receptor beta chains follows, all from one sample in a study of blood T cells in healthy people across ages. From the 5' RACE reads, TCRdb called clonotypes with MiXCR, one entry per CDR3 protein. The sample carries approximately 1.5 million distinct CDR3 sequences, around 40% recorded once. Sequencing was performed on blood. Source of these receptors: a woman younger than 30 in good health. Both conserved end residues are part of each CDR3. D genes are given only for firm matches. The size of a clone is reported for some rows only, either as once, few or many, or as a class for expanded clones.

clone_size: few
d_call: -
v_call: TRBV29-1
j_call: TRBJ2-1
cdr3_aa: CSATRPTAYNEQFF
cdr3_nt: TGCAGCGCCACTCGGCCAACGGCCTACAATGAGCAGTTCTTC

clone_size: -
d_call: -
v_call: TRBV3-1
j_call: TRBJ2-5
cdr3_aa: CASSQVMTLQETQYF
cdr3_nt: TGTGCCAGCAGCCAAGTAATGACCCTTCAAGAGACCCAGTACTTC

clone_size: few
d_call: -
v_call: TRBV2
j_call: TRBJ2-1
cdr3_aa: CASITGGPSSYNEQFF
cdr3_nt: TGTGCCAGCATTACGGGGGGCCCTAGCTCCTACAATGAGCAGTTCTTC

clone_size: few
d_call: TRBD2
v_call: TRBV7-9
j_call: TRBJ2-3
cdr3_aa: CASSILAGSTDTQYF
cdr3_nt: TGTGCCAGCAGTATACTAGCGGGGAGCACAGATACGCAGTATTTT

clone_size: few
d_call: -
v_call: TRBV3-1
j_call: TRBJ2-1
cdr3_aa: CASSYRDTSYNEQFF
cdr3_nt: TGTGCCAGCAGCTACCGGGACACCTCCTACAATGAGCAGTTCTTC

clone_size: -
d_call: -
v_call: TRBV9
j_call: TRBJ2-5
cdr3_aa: CASSVEFTAETQYF
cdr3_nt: TGTGCCAGCAGCGTAGAATTTACCGCGGAGACCCAGTACTTC

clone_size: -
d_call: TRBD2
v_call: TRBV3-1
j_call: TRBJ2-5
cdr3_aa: CASSQGRSGTSYRGETQYF
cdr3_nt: TGTGCCAGCAGCCAAGGACGCTCTGGGACTAGCTACCGGGGCGAGACCCAGTACTTC

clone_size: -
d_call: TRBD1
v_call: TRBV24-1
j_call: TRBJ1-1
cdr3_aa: CATSESTGAGTEAFF
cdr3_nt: TGTGCCACCAGTGAATCGACAGGGGCGGGCACTGAAGCTTTCTTT

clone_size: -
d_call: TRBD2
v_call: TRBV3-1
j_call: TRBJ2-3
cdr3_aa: CASSHAGGATDTQYF
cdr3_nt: TGTGCCAGCAGCCATGCGGGGGGGGCCACAGATACGCAGTATTTT

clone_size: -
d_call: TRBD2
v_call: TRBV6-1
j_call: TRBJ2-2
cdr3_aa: CASSGGGHWGELFF
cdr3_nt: TGTGCCAGCTCTGGGGGAGGGCACTGGGGGGAGCTGTTTTTT

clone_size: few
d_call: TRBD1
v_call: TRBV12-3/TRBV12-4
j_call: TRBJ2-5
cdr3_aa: CASSRGVGTGGYNEQYF
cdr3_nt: TGTGCCAGCAGCCGCGGGGTTGGGACAGGGGGTTACAATGAGCAGTACTTC

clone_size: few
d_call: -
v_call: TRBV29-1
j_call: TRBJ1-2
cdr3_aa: CSVDDNYYGYTF
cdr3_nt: TGCAGCGTTGATGACAACTACTATGGCTACACCTTC

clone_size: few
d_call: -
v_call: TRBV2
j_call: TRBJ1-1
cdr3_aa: CASSVEGNTEAFF
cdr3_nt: TGTGCCAGCAGTGTGGAAGGGAACACTGAAGCTTTCTTT

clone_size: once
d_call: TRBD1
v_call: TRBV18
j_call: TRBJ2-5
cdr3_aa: CASSQGTGPETQYF
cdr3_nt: TGTGCCAGCTCACAAGGGACAGGGCCAGAGACCCAGTACTTC

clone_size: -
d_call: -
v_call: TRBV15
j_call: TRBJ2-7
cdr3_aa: CATNPGGYNYEQYF
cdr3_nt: TGTGCCACTAACCCAGGCGGATACAACTACGAGCAGTACTTC

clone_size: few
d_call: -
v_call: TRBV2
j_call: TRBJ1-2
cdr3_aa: CASSWGANYGYTF
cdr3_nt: TGTGCCAGCAGTTGGGGGGCCAACTATGGCTACACCTTC

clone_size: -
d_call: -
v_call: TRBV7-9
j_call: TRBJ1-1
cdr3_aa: CASSLGNWGGADTEAFF
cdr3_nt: TGTGCCAGCAGCTTAGGGAATTGGGGGGGCGCCGACACTGAAGCTTTCTTT

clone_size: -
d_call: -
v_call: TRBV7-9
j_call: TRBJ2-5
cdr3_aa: CAIHPGTKDNQYF
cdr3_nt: TGTGCCATCCATCCCGGGACCAAAGATAACCAGTACTTC

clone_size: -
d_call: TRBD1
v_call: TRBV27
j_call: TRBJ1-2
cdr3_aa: CASSPGQGLSNYGYTF
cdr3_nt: TGTGCCAGCAGCCCAGGACAGGGGTTGTCTAACTATGGCTACACCTTC

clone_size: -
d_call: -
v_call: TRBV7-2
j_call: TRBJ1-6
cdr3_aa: CASSLIRSRRDSPLHF
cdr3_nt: TGTGCCAGCAGCTTAATACGAAGCCGGAGGGATTCACCCCTCCACTTT

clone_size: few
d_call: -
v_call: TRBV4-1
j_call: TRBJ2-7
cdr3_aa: CASSLEDAVTYEQYF
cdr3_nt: TGCGCCAGCAGCCTGGAAGATGCAGTGACCTACGAGCAGTACTTC

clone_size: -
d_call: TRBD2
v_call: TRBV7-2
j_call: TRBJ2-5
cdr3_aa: CASSLVAGGPETQYF
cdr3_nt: TGTGCCAGCAGTCTAGTGGCGGGAGGGCCGGAGACCCAGTACTTC

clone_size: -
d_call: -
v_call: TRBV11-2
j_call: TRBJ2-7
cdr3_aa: CASSLDQWDYEQYF
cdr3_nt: TGTGCCAGCAGCTTAGATCAGTGGGATTACGAGCAGTACTTC